The clone carrying this T cell receptor beta chain was observed once. No antigen is known for it. This cohort consisted of healthy bone marrow donors. This sample was included in a study of cytomegalovirus exposure and HLA in healthy donors. PCR employed 60 Vbeta and 13 Jbeta primers. Original methodology: In a later analysis, of about 80 million unique beta chains, about 12 million appeared in at least two donors. Using immunoSEQ multiplex PCR, the repertoire was profiled, and TCRdb retains in-frame clones only, with some absent. That table supplies the V and J calls and clone size; D and trimming were determined from the DNA. Of about 120,000 clones in the sample, about 73% are singletons; the top ten hold about 3.5%. Broader study findings: Accurate prediction of HLA-A and HLA-B alleles (for most subjects) was reportedly achieved from TCR beta sequences. In a later analysis, at a false discovery rate of 0.05, approximately 18,000 TCR beta sequences were associated with HLA alleles.

Germline-derived CDR1 and CDR2 are SGHRS and YFSETQ. This CDR3 spans 14 amino acids. The V and J ends lost 4 bases and 2 bases respectively, with 11 bases between them. This receptor was taken from a woman aged 25 to 39 in good health and CMV-seropositive. The chain has TRBV5-1 and TRBJ2-3, with D perhaps matching TRBD1 (5 bases). Sequencing input: PBMCs. CDR3 residues: CASSLDSNTDTQYF. The CDR3 bases are TGCGCCAGCAGCCTAGACAGTAACACAGATACGCAGTATTTT.